These 4 T cell receptor beta chains came from one sample sequenced in a study of blood T cell repertoires in COVID-19. Clones were sequenced by immunoSEQ multiplex PCR, and TCRdb holds only the in-frame ones, with some missing. Among roughly 200,000 clones listed, roughly 80% were seen once. The source material was peripheral blood. These receptors were taken from a human donor in a cohort sampled during active COVID-19.

The rearrangement uses TRBV5-6 and TRBJ1-2; D gene unclear. Germline CDR1 SGHDT, CDR2 YYEEEE. The CDR3 loop spans 15 amino acids. Trimming stripped 0 bases from V and 2 bases from J, with 11 bases between. CDR3 nucleotides: TGTGCCAGCAGCTTGGCCGGGGTCAGAAACTATGGCTACACCTTC. This gives the protein CASSLAGVRNYGYTF.

The chain links TRBV5-5 to TRBJ2-7, with a possible D match to TRBD2 (6 bases). Germline loops: CDR1 SGHKS, CDR2 YYEKEE (reference sequence). The CDR3 sequence is 13 residues long. Trimming stripped 1 base from V and 3 bases from J, with 8 bases between. The CDR3 spells CASSLPGLYEQYF. The DNA for the CDR3 is TGTGCCAGCAGCTTGCCGGGACTCTACGAGCAGTACTTC.

The chain combines TRBV5-1 with TRBJ2-1, with 11 nucleotides matching TRBD2. The CDR3 spans 16 residues. Germline V gives CDR1 SGHRS, CDR2 YFSETQ. With 4 bases clipped from V and 6 bases from J, the junction kept 9 bases outside the gene matches. In DNA form, the CDR3 reads TGCGCCAGCAGCACAGCTAGCGGGAGGCTTGGCAATGAGCAGTTCTTC. This sequence encodes CASSTASGRLGNEQFF. Full variable domain (missing parts from reference TRBV5-1 and TRBJ2-1): KAGVTQTPRYLIKTRGQQVTLSCSPISGHRSVSWYQQTPGQGLQFLFEYFSETQRNKGNFPGRFSGRQFSNSRSEMNVSTLELGDSALYLCASSTASGRLGNEQFFGPGTRLTVL.

The V and J genes are TRBV19 and TRBJ1-3, with D unclear. Germline CDR1 and CDR2: LNHDA and SQIVND (reference sequence). The V and J ends lost 8 bases and 0 bases respectively, with 8 bases between them. The CDR3 is 13 residues long. The CDR3 sequence: CASERSSGNTIYF. CDR3 sequence (DNA): TGTGCCAGTGAGAGAAGCTCTGGAAACACCATATATTTT.